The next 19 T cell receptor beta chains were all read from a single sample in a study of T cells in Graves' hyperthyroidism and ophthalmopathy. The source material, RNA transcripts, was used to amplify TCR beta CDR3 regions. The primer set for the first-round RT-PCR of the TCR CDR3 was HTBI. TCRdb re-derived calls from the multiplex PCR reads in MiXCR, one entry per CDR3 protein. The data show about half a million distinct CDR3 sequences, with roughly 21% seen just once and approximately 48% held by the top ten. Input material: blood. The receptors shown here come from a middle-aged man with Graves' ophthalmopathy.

CDR3 residues: CASSLASSGSGQFF. CDR3 in DNA: TGTGCCAGCAGCTTGGCCAGCTCAGGTAGTGGGCAGTTCTTC. V and J are TRBV5-4 and TRBJ2-1; D is unresolved. The CDR3 loop spans 14 amino acids. The V end lost 0 bases, the J end lost 12 bases, and 16 bases lay between the germline ends. Germline values: CDR1 SGHNT, CDR2 YYREEE (reference sequence).

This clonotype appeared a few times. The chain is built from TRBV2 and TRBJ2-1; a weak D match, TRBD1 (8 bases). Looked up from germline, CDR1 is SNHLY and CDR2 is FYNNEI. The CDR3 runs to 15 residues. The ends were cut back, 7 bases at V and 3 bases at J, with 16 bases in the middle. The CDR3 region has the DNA TGTGCCAGCACAGGGGGCAGGGGGGGCTACAATGAGCAGTTCTTC. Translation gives CASTGGRGGYNEQFF.

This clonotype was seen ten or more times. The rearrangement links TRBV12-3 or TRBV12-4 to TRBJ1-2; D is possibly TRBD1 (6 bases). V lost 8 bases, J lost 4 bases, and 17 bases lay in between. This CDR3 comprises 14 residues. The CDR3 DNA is TGTGCCAGCTCTCATAGTGGCAGGGGCTATGGCTACACCTTC. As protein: CASSHSGRGYGYTF.

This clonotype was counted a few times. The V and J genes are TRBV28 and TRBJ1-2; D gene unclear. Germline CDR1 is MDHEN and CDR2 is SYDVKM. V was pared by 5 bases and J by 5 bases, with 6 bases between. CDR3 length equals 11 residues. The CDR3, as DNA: TGTGCCAGCAGTCGCCAATATGGCTACACCTTC. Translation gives CASSRQYGYTF.

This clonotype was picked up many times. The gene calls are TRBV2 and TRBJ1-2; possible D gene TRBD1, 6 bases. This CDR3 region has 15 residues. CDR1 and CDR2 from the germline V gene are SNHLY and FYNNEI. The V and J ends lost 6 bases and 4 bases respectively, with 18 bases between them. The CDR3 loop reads CASRKEQGGGYGYTF. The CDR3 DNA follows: TGTGCCAGCAGAAAGGAACAGGGAGGGGGCTATGGCTACACCTTC.

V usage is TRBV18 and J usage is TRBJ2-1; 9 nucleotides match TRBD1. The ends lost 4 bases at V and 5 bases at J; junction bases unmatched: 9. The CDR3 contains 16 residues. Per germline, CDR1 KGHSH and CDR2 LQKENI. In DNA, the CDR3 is TGTGCCAGCTCACTAAAATCCGGGACAGGGAACAATGAGCAGTTCTTC. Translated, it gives CASSLKSGTGNNEQFF.

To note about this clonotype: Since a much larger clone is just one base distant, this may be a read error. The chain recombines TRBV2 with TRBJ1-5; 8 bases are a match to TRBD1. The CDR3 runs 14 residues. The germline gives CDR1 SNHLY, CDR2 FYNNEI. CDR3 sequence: CAGRGGQVNQPQHF. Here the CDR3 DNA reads TGTGCCGGCAGGGGGGGACAGGTCAATCAGCCCCAGCATTTT.

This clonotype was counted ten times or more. CDR3 residues: CASSQSQAYTDTQYF. CDR3 DNA sequence: TGTGCCAGCAGCCAAAGCCAGGCATACACAGATACGCAGTATTTT. The chain links TRBV3-1 to TRBJ2-3, with unresolved D. V lost 2 bases and J lost 2, with 11 bases in between. This CDR3 comprises 15 residues. CDR1 and CDR2 from the germline V gene are LGHDT and YNNKEL (reference sequence).

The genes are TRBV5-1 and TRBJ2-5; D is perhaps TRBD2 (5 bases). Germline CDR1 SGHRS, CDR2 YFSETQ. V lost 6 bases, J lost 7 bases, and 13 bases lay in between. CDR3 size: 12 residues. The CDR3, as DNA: TGCGCCAGCAACACCGGGGTAGGGACCCAGTACTTC. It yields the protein CASNTGVGTQYF.

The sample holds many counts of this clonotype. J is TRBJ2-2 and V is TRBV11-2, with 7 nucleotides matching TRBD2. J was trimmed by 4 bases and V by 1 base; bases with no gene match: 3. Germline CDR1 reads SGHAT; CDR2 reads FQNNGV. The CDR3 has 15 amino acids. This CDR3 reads CASSLGREVTGELFF. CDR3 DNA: TGTGCCAGCAGCTTAGGTCGGGAGGTCACCGGGGAGCTGTTTTTT. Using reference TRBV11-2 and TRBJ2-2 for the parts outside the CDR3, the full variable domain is EAGVAQSPRYKIIEKRQSVAFWCNPISGHATLYWYQQILGQGPKLLIQFQNNGVVDDSQLPKDRFSAERLKGVDSTLKIQPAKLEDSAVYLCASSLGREVTGELFFGEGSRLTVL.

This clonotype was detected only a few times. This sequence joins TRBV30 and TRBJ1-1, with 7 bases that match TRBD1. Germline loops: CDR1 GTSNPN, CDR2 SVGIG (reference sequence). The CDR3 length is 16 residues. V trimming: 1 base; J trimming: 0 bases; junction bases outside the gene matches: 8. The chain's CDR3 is CAWSALQGKMNTEAFF. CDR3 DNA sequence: TGTGCCTGGAGTGCCCTACAGGGGAAAATGAACACTGAAGCTTTCTTT.

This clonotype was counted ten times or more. The CDR3 spells CASSLGGTGSRGYTF. The CDR3 region has the DNA TGTGCCAGCAGTTTGGGGGGGACAGGGTCTCGTGGCTACACCTTC. The rearrangement uses TRBV28 and TRBJ1-2; 9 bases are shared with TRBD1. V lost 3 bases to trimming and J lost 7 bases; unmatched junction nucleotides: 9. This CDR3 comprises 15 residues. Germline values: CDR1 MDHEN, CDR2 SYDVKM.

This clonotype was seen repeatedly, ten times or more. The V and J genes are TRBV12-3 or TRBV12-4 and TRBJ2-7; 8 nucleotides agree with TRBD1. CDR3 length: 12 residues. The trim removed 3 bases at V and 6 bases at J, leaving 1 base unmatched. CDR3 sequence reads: CASSFGQGEQYF. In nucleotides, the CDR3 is TGTGCCAGCAGTTTTGGACAGGGCGAGCAGTACTTC.

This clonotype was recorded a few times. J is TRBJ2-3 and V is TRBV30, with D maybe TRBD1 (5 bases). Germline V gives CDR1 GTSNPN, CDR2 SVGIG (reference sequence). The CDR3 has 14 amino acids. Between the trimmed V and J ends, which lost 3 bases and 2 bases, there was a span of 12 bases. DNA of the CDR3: TGTGCCTGGAGGACAGCCGTTTTCACAGATACGCAGTATTTT. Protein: CAWRTAVFTDTQYF.

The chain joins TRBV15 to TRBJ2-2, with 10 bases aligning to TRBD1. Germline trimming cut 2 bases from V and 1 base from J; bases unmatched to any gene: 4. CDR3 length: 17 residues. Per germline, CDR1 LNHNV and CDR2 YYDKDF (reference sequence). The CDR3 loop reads CATSRRQGARNTGELFF. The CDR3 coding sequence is TGTGCCACCAGCAGAAGACAGGGGGCGCGGAACACCGGGGAGCTGTTTTTT.

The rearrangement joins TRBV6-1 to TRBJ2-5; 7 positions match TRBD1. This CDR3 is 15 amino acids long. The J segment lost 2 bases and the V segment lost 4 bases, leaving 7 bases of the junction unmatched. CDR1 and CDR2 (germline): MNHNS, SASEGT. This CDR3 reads CASSGMGTAQETQYF. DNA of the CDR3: TGTGCCAGCAGTGGGATGGGGACAGCTCAAGAGACCCAGTACTTC.

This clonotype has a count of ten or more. CDR3 sequence: CASSRGQTNTGELFF. The CDR3 DNA reads as TGTGCCAGCAGTAGGGGTCAGACTAACACCGGGGAGCTGTTTTTT. The J gene is TRBJ2-2, the V gene TRBV7-2, with a possible D match to TRBD1 (5 bases). V gave up 6 bases and J gave up 2 bases, with 13 bases separating them. Germline values: CDR1 SGHTA, CDR2 FQGNSA. The CDR3 totals 15 residues.

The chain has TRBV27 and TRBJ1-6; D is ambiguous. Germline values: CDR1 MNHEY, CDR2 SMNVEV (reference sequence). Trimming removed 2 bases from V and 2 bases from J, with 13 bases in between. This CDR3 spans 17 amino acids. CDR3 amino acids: CASSLGRTSAYNSPLHF. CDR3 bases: TGTGCCAGCAGTTTAGGTCGGACCTCGGCCTATAATTCACCCCTCCACTTT.

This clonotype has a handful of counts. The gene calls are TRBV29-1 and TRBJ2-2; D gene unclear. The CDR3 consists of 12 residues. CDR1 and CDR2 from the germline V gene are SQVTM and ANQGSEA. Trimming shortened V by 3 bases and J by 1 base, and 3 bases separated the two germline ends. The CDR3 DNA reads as TGCAGCGTTGACCGGAACACCGGGGAGCTGTTTTTT. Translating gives CSVDRNTGELFF.